What follows is one T cell receptor beta chain and its context. The antigen is undetermined. These data come from a study of blood T cells in healthy people across ages. Findings and caveats of the study: Naive CD4+ cell counts and diversity both ran higher in long-lived than in aged donors.

Germline V CDR1 and CDR2: SQVTM, ANQGSEA. The CDR3 sequence is 13 residues long. Trimming pared 6 bases from V and 0 bases from J, leaving 11 bases between. A second PCR of 7 to 11 cycles used a sample-barcoded 5' primer and a J-beta primer mix. In TCRdb, the 5' RACE reads were re-called with MiXCR into one record per CDR3 protein. Of approximately 1,000,000 distinct CDR3 sequences listed, less than 50% are singletons. The receptor was isolated from a woman in her sixties or seventies in good health. The genes are TRBV29-1 and TRBJ1-1, with D tentatively TRBD1 (6 bases). Input material: blood. The CDR3 loop reads CSVRTEMNTEAFF. CDR3 nucleotides: TGCAGCGTGAGGACAGAGATGAACACTGAAGCTTTCTTT.